Sequencing of this T cell receptor (beta chain) was carried out in a study of post-analysis software for immune sequencing data. General observations from the study: The five TRBV segments detected at higher frequency in patients than in controls included TRBV5-6, TRBV5-1 and TRBV20-1.

This clonotype occurred once. The antigen remains undetermined. Per germline, CDR1 SGHTA and CDR2 FQGNSA. The CDR3 has 13 amino acids. V lost 1 base to trimming and J lost 6 bases, with 8 bases between them. Unique molecular identifiers tagged the TCR beta cDNA libraries. From the PCR reads, TCRdb called clonotypes with MiXCR, one entry per CDR3 protein. The sample includes roughly 800,000 distinct CDR3 sequences, about 57% of them seen just once. What was sequenced was blood. The chain joins TRBV7-2 to TRBJ2-3; D unresolved. The sequence was obtained from a girl under 18 with multiple sclerosis. In DNA, the CDR3 is TGTGCCAGCAGCTTAGAAGGCCTGGATACGCAGTATTTT. Its protein product is CASSLEGLDTQYF.